This T cell receptor (beta chain) comes out of a study of T cells in Graves' hyperthyroidism and ophthalmopathy. On this clonotype itself: Its matching antigen is unknown.

Using RNA transcripts as the source, TCR beta CDR3 regions were amplified. Carried out on the TCR CDR3, a first-round RT-PCR used the HTBI primer set. Via MiXCR, TCRdb re-called the multiplex PCR reads, giving one row per CDR3 protein. The sample has approximately 370,000 distinct CDR3 sequences; approximately 17% are singletons. Findings and caveats of the study: Most thyroid clonotypes with frequency above 0.001 were detected in blood. Ophthalmopathy cases were set apart from stable hyperthyroidism by a 13 V-J model.

There are 11 residues in the CDR3. Germline CDR1 and CDR2: DFQATT and SNEGSKA (reference sequence). V lost 3 bases to trimming and J lost 9 bases, with 12 bases between them. Recently diagnosed hyperthyroidism of less than 2 months' duration affected patients aged 18 to 65. Diagnosis relied on clinical symptoms, serum thyroxine and TRAb, thyroid ultrasound and orbital computed tomography. The sequence came from a woman in her twenties or thirties with Graves' hyperthyroidism that later progressed to Graves' ophthalmopathy. V is TRBV20-1 and J is TRBJ2-7; TRBD2 might be the D (5 bases). Sequenced input: blood. The DNA of the CDR3 is TGCAGTGCTAGCATGGCCCGGGGGCAGTACTTC. It encodes CSASMARGQYF.